This TCR beta chain was obtained from a study of CD8+CD57+ T cells in acquired aplastic anemia (dated 2018 in TCRdb). Regarding the complete study: A mean of around 3.3 ug of DNA, ranging from 0.2 to 27.4 ug, was extracted from sorted CD4+ and CD8+ cells.

Cut back by 0 bases and 0 bases, the V and J ends lie 15 bases apart. The germline V gene (reference sequence) supplies CDR1 DFQATT and CDR2 SNEGSKA. The CDR3 starts with the cysteine, ends with the phenylalanine, and has 16 residues. Of all the DNA, just the CDR3 is kept, 48 bases in frame from base 1. This clonotype has only one observation. Which antigen it targets is not known. Base qualities are not at hand, and no much larger clone is one base apart. One read yields weak evidence. The study deep-sequenced TCR repertoires of sorted CD4+ and CD8+ blood T cells from severe aplastic anemia patients and healthy subjects. Ficoll-Paque density gradient centrifugation was used to isolate peripheral blood mononuclear cells. Before DNA extraction, CD4+ and CD8+ T cells were sorted by FACS or by magnetic beads. Genomic DNA served as template for TCR beta VDJ combination and CDR3 sequence profiling. TCR repertoire sequencing was run on an Illumina HiSeq 2000. In the source study's methods: TRBV/TRBJ rearrangement plots, CDR3 size and DJ length profiles, and Simpson's diversity index were used to evaluate the repertoires. The immunodominant clone was defined as the most abundant DNA sequence in deep sequencing data. CDR3 amino acid sequences were checked for sharing across subjects and were also compared against the VDJdb database and published repertoires. The public sequencing data were trimmed at Q25 with fastp and processed into clonotypes with MiXCR by TCRdb, which kept only in-frame beta chains. Each CDR3 protein appears once, grouped with its most common genes and DNA. TCRdb, not the original authors, processed these V and J calls. The sample yields roughly 300,000 distinct CDR3 sequences; approximately 56% were counted once. In total, the top ten clones hold approximately 8% of the sample.

What the work shows at the level of the full study, not this receptor alone: No significant difference in CD8+ Simpson's diversity was found between patients and healthy controls (P=0.060). Around 28 CD8+ CDR3 sequences were found to be shared between patients and controls, but these sequences appeared to be highly expressed in patients and within the immunodominant clones of the patients.

This receptor chain uses TRBV20-1 and TRBJ2-7, and perhaps TRBD2 as D gene, on 6 matching bases. This receptor was taken from a human donor with severe aplastic anemia or a healthy control (not recorded which). Sequencing input: sorted CD4+, CD8+, or CD8+CD57+ T cells (not recorded which) from PBMCs. The nucleotides are TGCAGTGCTAGAGACGAAAAGCGGGCCTCCTCCTACGAGCAGTACTTC. This is translated as CSARDEKRASSYEQYF.